Below are 27 T cell receptor beta chains sequenced from a single sample in a study of blood T cell repertoires in COVID-19. TCRdb's table, derived via immunoSEQ multiplex PCR, lists solely in-frame clones and lacks some. The data show 200,000 to 300,000 clones, with 80% to 90% seen just once and under 2% held by the top ten. Sequencing used peripheral blood. These receptors were obtained from a man aged 25-45 years with active or convalescent COVID-19.

V is TRBV3-1 (or the pseudogene TRBV3-2) and J is TRBJ2-7, with 7 bases identical to TRBD1. J was trimmed by 8 bases and V by 1 base; bases with no gene match: 5. This CDR3 has 13 residues. The germline CDR1 and CDR2 sequences are LGHDT and YNNKEL (reference sequence). The CDR3 DNA sequence: TGTGCCAGCAGCCAAGGGGACAGTAGCAAGCAGTACTTC. Translated: CASSQGDSSKQYF.

The gene calls are TRBV29-1 and TRBJ1-6, with 8 bases aligning to TRBD1. V shed 4 bases and J 10 bases; nucleotides not matched to a gene: 9. The CDR3 runs 14 residues. Germline CDR1 and CDR2: SQVTM and ANQGSEA. The CDR3 reads CSVAEGTGGSPLHF. CDR3 bases: TGCAGCGTTGCGGAGGGGACAGGAGGATCACCCCTCCACTTT.

The chain links TRBV9 to TRBJ2-3; 11 bases agree with TRBD1. The CDR3 covers 18 residues. V lost 0 bases, J lost 1 base, and 7 bases stayed unmatched. The germline CDR1 and CDR2 sequences are SGDLS and YYNGEE. The CDR3 spells CASSVDLRTGGRTDTQYF. CDR3 bases: TGTGCCAGCAGCGTAGATCTACGGACAGGGGGCCGCACAGATACGCAGTATTTT.

The rearrangement uses TRBV5-4 and TRBJ2-1, with 8 bases matching TRBD2. The length of the CDR3 is 15 residues. V trimming: 5 bases; J trimming: 6 bases; junction bases outside the gene matches: 10. CDR1 is SGHNT and CDR2 is YYREEE in the germline V gene (reference sequence). Here the CDR3 reads CASSMGGLDRNEQFF. For the CDR3, the DNA is TGTGCCAGCAGTATGGGGGGACTAGACCGCAATGAGCAGTTCTTC.

V is TRBV5-6 and J is TRBJ2-1, with 9 bases aligning to TRBD1. J gave up 6 bases and V 1 base, and 5 bases lay outside the gene matches. Germline-derived CDR1 and CDR2 are SGHDT and YYEEEE. The CDR3 totals 15 residues. The CDR3 DNA reads as TGTGCCAGCAGCTTGATACAGGGGGCACGCAATGAGCAGTTCTTC. Amino acids: CASSLIQGARNEQFF.

This clone has only one observation. The chain carries TRBV5-1 and TRBJ2-2, with D unresolved. Trimming cost V 1 base and J 3 bases, with 10 bases left between them. Germline lookup yields CDR1 SGHRS and CDR2 YFSETQ. This CDR3 spans 15 amino acids. The CDR3 is CASSLRVMDTGELFF. The CDR3 bases are TGCGCCAGCAGCTTGCGAGTTATGGACACCGGGGAGCTGTTTTTT.

J is TRBJ1-1 and V is TRBV11-2; TRBD1 matches 8 bases. Germline V lookup: CDR1 SGHAT, CDR2 FQNNGV. The CDR3 is made up of 13 amino acids. The trim removed 7 bases at V and 3 bases at J, leaving 4 bases unmatched. CDR3: CASTKGQDTEAFF. As DNA, the CDR3 is TGTGCCAGCACCAAGGGACAGGACACTGAAGCTTTCTTT.

J is TRBJ2-5 and V is TRBV27, with TRBD2 matching 16 bases. The CDR3 loop spans 16 amino acids. With 2 bases clipped from V and 4 bases from J, the junction kept 1 base outside the gene matches. Germline values: CDR1 MNHEY, CDR2 SMNVEV (reference sequence). The CDR3 sequence is CASSLGTSGGGETQYF. In DNA form, the CDR3 reads TGTGCCAGCAGTTTAGGGACTAGCGGGGGGGGAGAGACCCAGTACTTC.

V is TRBV7-2 and J is TRBJ2-7; a weak D match, TRBD1 (5 bases). V gave up 1 base and J gave up 0 bases, with 13 bases separating them. Germline CDR1 reads SGHTA; CDR2 reads FQGNSA. The CDR3 has 16 amino acids. CDR3 residues: CASSLDATANSYEQYF. CDR3 bases: TGTGCCAGCAGCTTAGATGCGACAGCAAACTCCTACGAGCAGTACTTC. The entire variable domain, with the rest obtained from reference TRBV7-2 and TRBJ2-7, is as follows: GAGVSQSPSNKVTEKGKDVELRCDPISGHTALYWYRQSLGQGLEFLIYFQGNSAPDKSGLPSDRFSAERTGGSVSTLTIQRTQQEDSAVYLCASSLDATANSYEQYFGPGTRLTVT.

This rearrangement joins TRBV4-3 to TRBJ1-2; perhaps TRBD1 as D (5 bases). The germline V and J ends were trimmed by 0 bases and 0 bases, with 14 bases remaining between them. Germline values: CDR1 LGHNA, CDR2 YSLEER. This CDR3 region has 17 residues. CDR3 sequence reads: CASSQESGGLANYGYTF. CDR3 DNA sequence: TGCGCCAGCAGCCAAGAGAGCGGGGGACTGGCTAACTATGGCTACACCTTC.

The chain uses TRBV4-2 and TRBJ1-2; the D gene is possibly TRBD1 (5 bases). Trimming took 0 bases from V and 3 from J, leaving 11 bases between them. The CDR3 length is 15 residues. Germline values: CDR1 LGHNA, CDR2 YNFKEQ. The CDR3 spells CASSQEETVHYGYTF. The CDR3 DNA is TGTGCCAGCAGCCAAGAGGAGACAGTCCACTATGGCTACACCTTC.

This clone showed up just once. The chain employs TRBV7-8 and TRBJ1-3; 8 bases align to TRBD1. V was pared by 1 base and J by 4 bases, with 3 bases of the junction left unmatched. Germline V CDR1 and CDR2: SGHVS, FQNEAQ. CDR3 size: 15 residues. CDR3 in DNA: TGTGCCAGCAGCTTAGGGAGGACAGGGGGAAACACCATATATTTT. Translated, it gives CASSLGRTGGNTIYF.

The chain couples TRBV11-1 to TRBJ1-4, with D tentatively TRBD1 (5 bases). This CDR3 has 14 residues. V gave up 5 bases and J gave up 7 bases, with 14 bases separating them. CDR1 is SGHAT, CDR2 FQDESV, per germline (reference sequence). CDR3 loop: CASSPKGTPEKLFF. The CDR3 region has the DNA TGTGCCAGCAGCCCGAAAGGGACTCCTGAAAAACTGTTTTTT.

This clone appeared once. The chain combines TRBV4-2 with TRBJ1-4; 10 positions agree with TRBD1. Germline values: CDR1 LGHNA, CDR2 YNFKEQ. Trimming removed 4 bases from V and 6 bases from J; junction bases left unmatched: 2. This CDR3 region has 14 residues. The CDR3 DNA reads as TGTGCCAGCAGCCCCGGGACAGGGGATGAAAAACTGTTTTTT. Translation: CASSPGTGDEKLFF.

The chain combines TRBV12-3 or TRBV12-4 with TRBJ2-3; D unresolved. CDR3 length equals 12 residues. V lost 7 bases and J 5 bases, leaving 10 bases between the germline ends. The CDR3 DNA follows: TGTGCCAGCAATTCGTACGGAGATACGCAGTATTTT. Its translation is CASNSYGDTQYF.

This clone was counted a few times. The chain couples TRBV3-1 (or the pseudogene TRBV3-2) to TRBJ1-2; D gene unclear. The CDR3 extends over 11 amino acids. Per germline, CDR1 LGHDT and CDR2 YNNKEL (reference sequence). V lost 3 bases and J lost 4, with 3 bases in between. The CDR3 DNA reads TGTGCCAGCAGCCACTCCTATGGCTACACCTTC. Its protein is CASSHSYGYTF.

V and J are TRBV6-1 and TRBJ2-1, with D maybe TRBD2 (5 bases). Germline CDR1 MNHNS, CDR2 SASEGT. V was pared by 4 bases and J by 1 base, with 14 bases between. CDR3 length: 16 residues. As DNA, the CDR3 is TGTGCCAGCAGTGGAAGTTCTAGCCGTTCCTACAATGAGCAGTTCTTC. Amino acid sequence: CASSGSSSRSYNEQFF.

This chain links TRBV19 with TRBJ2-2, with 7 positions matching TRBD1. The ends lost 4 bases at V and 7 bases at J; junction bases unmatched: 9. Germline V CDR1 and CDR2: LNHDA, SQIVND (reference sequence). The CDR3 contains 15 residues. The CDR3 DNA sequence: TGTGCCAGTAGTACGGCGACAGGGATGGACGGGGAGCTGTTTTTT. Protein: CASSTATGMDGELFF.

For the CDR3, the DNA is TGTGCCAGCAGACGAGACAGGGAGAACTATGGCTACACCTTC. Amino acids: CASRRDRENYGYTF. V is TRBV5-5 and J is TRBJ1-2, with 7 bases matching TRBD1. The CDR3 has 14 amino acids. The junction had 6 bases not matched to a gene; V was cut back by 5 bases and J by 2 bases. Germline V CDR1 and CDR2: SGHKS, YYEKEE (reference sequence).

This chain joins TRBV19 and TRBJ1-2, with TRBD1 matching over 12 bases. The CDR3 consists of 17 residues. The J segment lost 2 bases and the V segment lost 5 bases, leaving 9 bases of the junction unmatched. Germline CDR1 and CDR2: LNHDA and SQIVND (reference sequence). CDR3 DNA sequence: TGTGCCAGTAGTTTATCTCGGGGACAGGGGGCAAACTATGGCTACACCTTC. It codes for CASSLSRGQGANYGYTF.

The sample holds one count of this clone. The V call is TRBV3-1 (or the pseudogene TRBV3-2), the J call TRBJ2-1; 8 nucleotides line up with TRBD2. Germline-derived CDR1 and CDR2 are LGHDT and YNNKEL (reference sequence). This CDR3 spans 16 amino acids. V gave up 0 bases and J gave up 5 bases; unmatched junction bases: 6. CDR3 bases: TGTGCCAGCAGCCAAGATCCGGGGGGGATTAACAATGAGCAGTTCTTC. This sequence encodes CASSQDPGGINNEQFF.

This clone has a handful of counts. V gene TRBV10-3 combines with J gene TRBJ1-1; no clear D gene. Trimming removed 3 bases at V and 0 bases at J, with 8 bases between. This CDR3 is built from 14 residues. Germline CDR1 is ENHRY and CDR2 is SYGVKD. CDR3: CAISDPGMNTEAFF. In DNA, the CDR3 is TGTGCCATCAGTGACCCAGGCATGAACACTGAAGCTTTCTTT.

The chain couples TRBV13 to TRBJ2-3, with D uncertain. Per the germline V gene, CDR1 is PRHDT and CDR2 is FYEKMQ (reference sequence). The CDR3 runs to 15 residues. The V end was cut by 4 bases, the J end by 2 bases, with 13 bases between. CDR3 amino acids: CASSSLTRNTDTQYF. CDR3 sequence (DNA): TGTGCCAGCAGCTCACTGACGCGGAACACAGATACGCAGTATTTT.

The chain employs TRBV27 and TRBJ2-1, with D uncertain. The CDR3 consists of 12 residues. V gave up 6 bases and J gave up 5 bases, with 8 bases separating them. Germline V gene sequence: CDR1 MNHEY, CDR2 SMNVEV (reference sequence). CDR3 nucleotides: TGTGCCAGCAGCCGACTTAACAATGAGCAGTTCTTC. Translating gives CASSRLNNEQFF.

The chain uses TRBV6-1 and TRBJ2-7; the match to TRBD1 covers 11 bases. The V gene end was trimmed by 3 bases and the J gene end by 4 bases; junction bases not matched to a gene: 5. Germline-derived CDR1 and CDR2 are MNHNS and SASEGT. The CDR3 has 15 residues. The CDR3 region is CASSDLGQGAYEQYF. CDR3 DNA sequence: TGTGCCAGCAGTGATTTAGGACAGGGGGCTTACGAGCAGTACTTC.

This chain connects TRBV6-6 to TRBJ2-7; 9 bases agree with TRBD1. V lost 6 bases and J lost 0; bases outside the gene matches: 6. CDR1 and CDR2 from the germline V gene are MNHNY and SVGAGI (reference sequence). The CDR3 runs 15 residues. The CDR3 DNA sequence: TGTGCCAGCAGCGTACCGGGACAGGGCTCCTACGAGCAGTACTTC. Residues: CASSVPGQGSYEQYF.

In nucleotides, the CDR3 is TGTGCCAGCAGCGTATCAGGGGATCAAGAGACCCAGTACTTC. Translation: CASSVSGDQETQYF. The rearrangement links TRBV9 to TRBJ2-5; a possible D gene is TRBD1 (6 bases). Germline CDR1 SGDLS, CDR2 YYNGEE. CDR3 size: 14 residues. V lost 1 base, J lost 2 bases, and 9 bases lay in between.